The rows below give T cell receptor beta chains drawn from one sample of a study of blood T cell repertoires in COVID-19. This table comes from immunoSEQ multiplex PCR, and its TCRdb copy is limited to in-frame clones, with some not included. The sample shows about 120,000 clones, approximately 80% of them seen only once. Sample: peripheral blood. These receptors all stem from a man in his sixties with acute or convalescent COVID-19. The CDR3 runs from the conserved cysteine through the conserved F or W. A D gene is named only where the DNA matches it firmly. Size values are once, few and many counts, or a class for expanded clones, and some rows have none.

clone_size | j_call | v_call | d_call | cdr3_aa | cdr3_nt
. | TRBJ2-1 | TRBV28 | . | CASSDWLREQFF | TGTGCCAGCAGCGACTGGCTGAGAGAGCAGTTCTTC
. | TRBJ2-5 | TRBV10-2 | TRBD1 | CASSEPRGQGSQETQYF | TGCGCCAGCAGTGAGCCTCGAGGACAGGGGTCCCAAGAGACCCAGTACTTC
. | TRBJ2-3 | TRBV27 | TRBD2 | CASSPGPGLAGTDTQYF | TGTGCCAGCAGTCCCGGGCCGGGACTAGCGGGCACAGATACGCAGTATTTT
. | TRBJ1-2 | TRBV5-1 | . | CASSLGYTGTNYGYTF | TGCGCCAGCAGCTTGGGGTACACAGGGACCAACTATGGCTACACCTTC
. | TRBJ1-4 | TRBV18 | . | CASSPAGARTGEKLFF | TGTGCCAGCTCACCCGCAGGTGCCCGGACGGGAGAAAAACTGTTTTTT
. | TRBJ1-1 | TRBV2 | TRBD1 | CASSRDRMNTEAFF | TGTGCCAGCAGTCGGGACAGGATGAACACTGAAGCTTTCTTT
few | TRBJ2-3 | TRBV12-5 | . | CASGFGGGPDTQYF | TGTGCTAGTGGTTTCGGAGGGGGCCCTGATACGCAGTATTTT
. | TRBJ2-2 | TRBV30 | TRBD2 | CAWSVSGRARTGELFF | TGTGCCTGGAGTGTTAGCGGGAGGGCGCGGACCGGGGAGCTGTTTTTT
. | TRBJ1-1 | TRBV3-1/TRBV3-2 | TRBD1 | CASSRNGQGEAFF | TGTGCCAGCAGCCGCAACGGACAGGGGGAAGCTTTCTTT
. | TRBJ2-2 | TRBV4-1 | TRBD1 | CASSQRTGSNTGELFF | TGCGCCAGCAGCCAACGGACAGGGTCGAACACCGGGGAGCTGTTTTTT
. | TRBJ1-1 | TRBV15 | . | CATSRAFGDTEAFF | TGTGCCACCAGCAGAGCTTTCGGGGACACTGAAGCTTTCTTT
. | TRBJ1-1 | TRBV10-3 | . | CAISDAGETEAFF | TGTGCCATCAGTGATGCAGGGGAGACTGAAGCTTTCTTT
. | TRBJ2-3 | TRBV5-6 | . | CASTLTSTDTQYF | TGTGCCAGCACCCTGACTAGCACAGATACGCAGTATTTT
once | TRBJ1-1 | TRBV10-3 | . | CAIRTRTANTEAFF | TGTGCCATCAGAACTCGGACAGCCAACACTGAAGCTTTCTTT
. | TRBJ2-3 | TRBV6-5 | TRBD2 | CASRAPGREDTQYF | TGTGCCAGCAGGGCCCCCGGGAGGGAGGATACGCAGTATTTT
. | TRBJ2-1 | TRBV27 | TRBD2 | CASSPPGLVYNEQFF | TGTGCCAGCAGTCCCCCAGGACTAGTATACAATGAGCAGTTCTTC
. | TRBJ2-5 | TRBV9 | TRBD2 | CASSVGLAGGGETQYF | TGTGCCAGCAGCGTAGGGCTAGCGGGAGGAGGGGAGACCCAGTACTTC
. | TRBJ2-3 | TRBV9 | TRBD2 | CASSVEVAGGSTTQYF | TGTGCCAGCAGCGTAGAGGTAGCGGGAGGGAGCACAACGCAGTATTTT
once | TRBJ1-1 | TRBV27 | TRBD1 | CASSAGQGATEAFF | TGTGCCAGCAGTGCAGGACAGGGGGCCACTGAAGCTTTCTTT
. | TRBJ2-3 | TRBV27 | TRBD1 | CASRDLGQITQYF | TGTGCCAGCAGGGACCTGGGACAGATCACGCAGTATTTT
. | TRBJ1-1 | TRBV3-1/TRBV3-2 | . | CASSQENRKAFF | TGTGCCAGCAGCCAAGAAAACAGGAAAGCTTTCTTT
. | TRBJ2-7 | TRBV27 | TRBD2 | CASARGGGRAVREQYF | TGTGCCAGCGCCCGAGGCGGCGGGAGGGCCGTGAGGGAGCAGTACTTC
. | TRBJ2-7 | TRBV5-1 | TRBD1 | CASSRDRGLYEQYF | TGCGCCAGCAGCCGGGACAGGGGACTTTACGAGCAGTACTTC
few | TRBJ1-2 | TRBV24-1 | . | CATSRGDSGGYTF | TGTGCCACCAGTAGGGGCGACTCTGGTGGCTACACCTTC
. | TRBJ2-1 | TRBV24-1 | . | CATSDLSGTGEQFF | TGTGCCACCAGTGATTTGTCGGGAACGGGTGAGCAGTTCTTC
. | TRBJ1-2 | TRBV30 | TRBD1 | CAGGGTGGLIGYTF | TGTGCAGGTGGCGGGACAGGGGGCCTCATAGGCTACACCTTC
. | TRBJ1-2 | TRBV30 | TRBD1 | CAWRRQGLLNYGYTF | TGTGCCTGGAGGAGACAGGGATTACTTAACTATGGCTACACCTTC
few | TRBJ2-7 | TRBV30 | TRBD2 | CAWTHSGGGYEQYF | TGTGCCTGGACCCATAGCGGGGGCGGCTACGAGCAGTACTTC
. | TRBJ2-3 | TRBV25-1 | . | CASSETSSTDTQYF | TGTGCCAGCAGTGAAACCAGTTCCACAGATACGCAGTATTTT
. | TRBJ2-2 | TRBV5-5 | TRBD2 | CASSLGGLAGGPSGELFF | TGTGCCAGCAGCTTGGGGGGACTAGCGGGAGGGCCGTCCGGGGAGCTGTTTTTT
. | TRBJ1-1 | TRBV28 | . | CASSLRGGNTEAFF | TGTGCCAGCAGTTTAAGGGGGGGGAACACTGAAGCTTTCTTT
. | TRBJ2-3 | TRBV5-4 | . | CASIGTDTQYF | TGTGCCAGCATCGGCACAGATACGCAGTATTTT
many | TRBJ2-7 | TRBV28 | TRBD1 | CASSHDRGGYEQYF | TGTGCCAGCAGTCATGACAGGGGTGGTTACGAGCAGTACTTC
once | TRBJ2-7 | TRBV5-1 | . | CASKGGETYEQYF | TGCGCCAGCAAGGGCGGGGAAACCTACGAGCAGTACTTC
. | TRBJ2-7 | TRBV2 | TRBD2 | CASRGGSYEQYF | TGTGCCAGTCGGGGGGGGTCCTACGAGCAGTACTTC
. | TRBJ2-7 | TRBV5-1 | TRBD1 | CASSIVSQGAREQYF | TGCGCCAGCAGCATCGTGTCGCAGGGGGCGCGGGAGCAGTACTTC
. | TRBJ1-3 | TRBV9 | . | CASSTGGAEGNTIYF | TGTGCCAGCAGCACTGGGGGCGCGGAAGGAAACACCATATATTTT
. | TRBJ2-7 | TRBV11-2 | . | CASSSEAQTFSYEQYF | TGTGCCAGCAGCTCCGAGGCACAAACCTTCTCCTACGAGCAGTACTTC
. | TRBJ1-3 | TRBV27 | . | CASKTGYSGNTIYF | TGTGCCAGCAAAACAGGGTACTCTGGAAACACCATATATTTT
. | TRBJ2-7 | TRBV5-1 | . | CASSLNVREQGNEQYF | TGCGCCAGCAGCTTGAACGTACGGGAGCAGGGAAACGAGCAGTACTTC
. | TRBJ2-5 | TRBV7-3 | TRBD2 | CASSLRSLAGAGEETQYF | TGTGCCAGCAGCTTAAGAAGCCTAGCGGGAGCTGGGGAAGAGACCCAGTACTTC
once | TRBJ2-1 | TRBV18 | TRBD2 | CASSPQLAGAEQFF | TGTGCCAGCTCACCACAACTAGCGGGAGCTGAGCAGTTCTTC
. | TRBJ2-5 | TRBV27 | . | CASSLYRTRDKETQYF | TGTGCCAGCAGTTTATATCGGACTAGGGACAAAGAGACCCAGTACTTC
. | TRBJ2-3 | TRBV28 | . | CASRTGDPLVDTQYF | TGTGCCAGCAGGACAGGTGACCCGCTGGTCGATACGCAGTATTTT
. | TRBJ2-3 | TRBV9 | TRBD2 | CASSVGSGGLNTDTQYF | TGTGCCAGCAGCGTAGGAAGCGGGGGACTCAACACAGATACGCAGTATTTT
. | TRBJ1-3 | TRBV9 | . | CASSGTEHIATGNTIYF | TGTGCCAGCAGCGGGACAGAACATATAGCTACTGGAAACACCATATATTTT
. | TRBJ1-5 | TRBV24-1 | . | CATSENTAGNQPQHF | TGTGCCACCAGTGAGAACACAGCAGGAAATCAGCCCCAGCATTTT
. | TRBJ2-7 | TRBV6-1 | TRBD2 | CASSEEGLAGVSEQYF | TGTGCCAGCAGTGAAGAGGGACTAGCGGGAGTTTCCGAGCAGTACTTC
. | TRBJ1-4 | TRBV2 | . | CASSEGAGTAKLFF | TGTGCCAGCAGTGAAGGGGCCGGGACTGCAAAACTGTTTTTT
. | TRBJ2-1 | TRBV4-1 | TRBD1 | CATRTAGDRGGYEQFF | TGCGCCACTAGAACCGCGGGGGACAGGGGAGGATATGAGCAGTTCTTC
. | TRBJ2-1 | TRBV27 | . | CASSFLLRGGSGNNEQFF | TGTGCCAGCAGTTTCCTTTTGCGGGGCGGGTCGGGGAACAATGAGCAGTTCTTC
. | TRBJ2-1 | TRBV3-1/TRBV3-2 | . | CASSQVVASDEQFF | TGTGCCAGCAGCCAAGTTGTCGCGTCTGATGAGCAGTTCTTC
. | TRBJ2-7 | TRBV6-5 | . | CASSPQNRRPYEQYF | TGTGCCAGCAGTCCCCAAAACAGGAGACCCTACGAGCAGTACTTC
. | TRBJ2-7 | TRBV19 | TRBD1 | CASSIGFRGQGNIEQYF | TGTGCCAGTAGTATAGGTTTCCGCGGACAGGGGAATATCGAGCAGTACTTC
. | TRBJ2-7 | TRBV7-9 | . | CASSDRYEQYF | TGTGCCAGCAGCGACAGGTACGAGCAGTACTTC
. | TRBJ1-1 | TRBV19 | . | CASSIAAENTEAFF | TGTGCCAGTAGTATTGCGGCAGAGAACACTGAAGCTTTCTTT
few | TRBJ2-1 | TRBV7-9 | . | CASSTLVGGSYNEQFF | TGTGCCAGCAGCACCCTTGTGGGAGGTTCCTACAATGAGCAGTTCTTC
. | TRBJ2-2 | TRBV27 | . | CASSQKGGVGELFF | TGTGCCAGCAGCCAGAAAGGGGGAGTCGGGGAGCTGTTTTTT